Shown below are 5 T cell receptor beta chains from a single sample sequenced in a study of identifying expanded T cells in peripheral blood. Here immunoSEQ multiplex PCR was the method, and the copy in TCRdb shows in-frame clones only, minus some. The sample comprises approximately 63,000 clones, 70% to 90% of which are singletons, and around 4.6% rests with the top ten. Material: blood. These receptor sequences come from a person between 18 and 70 years old in good health.

This clone was recorded only once. This chain's CDR3 is CAWSIGGQYEQYF. CDR3 nucleotides: TGTGCCTGGAGTATAGGGGGCCAGTACGAGCAGTACTTC. The chain links TRBV30 to TRBJ2-7, with 7 bases identical to TRBD1. Germline lookup yields CDR1 GTSNPN and CDR2 SVGIG (reference sequence). The CDR3 covers 13 residues. V was clipped by 2 bases and J by 4 bases; unmatched bases: 5.

This chain links TRBV7-2 with TRBJ1-5; D not resolved. This CDR3 region has 15 residues. V lost 5 bases and J lost 1, with 12 bases in between. CDR1 and CDR2 (germline): SGHTA, FQGNSA. CDR3 protein: CASSPTRGSNQPQHF. The CDR3 DNA follows: TGTGCCAGCAGCCCGACCCGCGGGAGCAATCAGCCCCAGCATTTT.

The chain links TRBV6-1 to TRBJ1-1; D uncertain. The CDR3 has 15 amino acids. Germline CDR1 MNHNS, CDR2 SASEGT. Trimming took 8 bases from V and 1 from J, leaving 17 bases between them. CDR3: CASQEEGWGNTEAFF. In DNA form, the CDR3 reads TGTGCCAGCCAAGAGGAGGGATGGGGGAACACTGAAGCTTTCTTT.

V usage is TRBV5-1 and J usage is TRBJ1-5; a possible D gene is TRBD1 (5 bases). The ends were cut back, 0 bases at V and 2 bases at J, with 12 bases in the middle. The CDR3 loop spans 16 amino acids. From germline, CDR1 is SGHRS and CDR2 YFSETQ. The CDR3 sequence: CASSLEPGAGNQPQHF. The CDR3 nucleotides read TGCGCCAGCAGCTTGGAGCCTGGGGCGGGCAATCAGCCCCAGCATTTT.

The chain recombines TRBV7-3 with TRBJ1-1, with D possibly being TRBD1 (6 bases). Germline V gene lookup returns CDR1 SGHTA and CDR2 FQGTGA. V dropped 2 bases and J dropped 8 bases, with 12 bases sitting between them. The CDR3 consists of 13 residues. The CDR3 DNA is TGTGCCAGCAGCTTATTGGGAGGGACAGAAGCTTTCTTT. As protein: CASSLLGGTEAFF.